The source of this TCR beta chain is a study of blood T cell repertoires in COVID-19. Study in general: From the United States, Italy and Spain came samples of acute and convalescent COVID-19. Sample material is recorded as cDNA or gDNA derived from T cells, B-cell-depleted T cells, or PBMCs.

As originally analysed: How many nucleated cells were present was estimated from reference gene primer amplification. TCRdb's table, derived via immunoSEQ multiplex PCR, lists solely in-frame clones and lacks some. V and J calls and clone size are copied from that table; D and trimming were computed from the DNA. The table lists over 200,000 clones, 85% to 90% of them singletons. Germline CDR1 and CDR2: MNHEY and SVGEGT. The CDR3 is 11 residues long. V was trimmed by 2 bases and J by 9 bases, leaving 4 bases between them. The Seattle patients joined while their infection was active and were tracked longitudinally afterward.

Material: peripheral blood. The chain combines TRBV6-2 or TRBV6-3 with TRBJ1-4; no firm D call. This receptor was obtained from a man aged 30 to 39 with COVID-19, enrolled during active disease. The chain's CDR3 is CASSYNKKLFF. CDR3 bases: TGTGCCAGCAGTTACAACAAAAAACTGTTTTTT.